These T cell receptor beta chains were read from a single sample in a study of long-term antiretroviral therapy in people with HIV. Libraries were prepared by immunoSEQ multiplex PCR; TCRdb keeps only in-frame clonotypes and omits some of them. The repertoire holds under 30,000 clones, with roughly 94% as singletons. The sample here was unsorted PBMCs, taken 5.3 years after starting antiretroviral therapy. The receptors stem from a man aged 45-65 years with HIV. Both conserved end residues are part of each CDR3.

CASSESLSYGYTF	TRBV25-1	TRBJ1-2
CASSLGDRGSYEQYF	TRBV7-7	TRBJ2-7
CASKAGQGAGELFF	TRBV14	TRBJ2-2
CASSVGIQETQYF	TRBV9	TRBJ2-5
CASSQGLAGGPYNEQFF	TRBV7-3	TRBJ2-1
CASSYIVRSEQYF	TRBV6-5	TRBJ2-7
CASSWTVLNEQFF	TRBV5-1	TRBJ2-1
CASSFGQQETQYF	TRBV5-1	TRBJ2-5
CSVRDAGYGYTF	TRBV29-1	TRBJ1-2
CASSLGRLGGSGNTIYF	TRBV13	TRBJ1-3
CASSFGTAYNSPLHF	TRBV6-5	TRBJ1-6
CASSPPGLRVGGELFF	TRBV27	TRBJ2-2
CASSQYLAGGQYEQYF	TRBV4-1	TRBJ2-7
CASSDEGAPENTQYF	TRBV10-1	TRBJ2-3
CASSPGQVNQPQHF	TRBV18	TRBJ1-5
CASSEKPPWSSTGSEAFF	TRBV2	TRBJ1-1
CASSYGTSGGNIQYF	TRBV7-2	TRBJ2-4
CASSVGANYGYTF	TRBV9	TRBJ1-2
CASSFQGETEAFF	TRBV10-2	TRBJ1-1
CASSFEPPGQGNNSPLHF	TRBV5-1	TRBJ1-6
CASRYMESAKDTEAFF	TRBV5-1	TRBJ1-1
CASRGSRGIGDGYTF	TRBV6-6	TRBJ1-2
CASSQARGLGTEAFF	TRBV14	TRBJ1-1
CSVERIEKLFF	TRBV29-1	TRBJ1-4
CASSLGQVGNQPQHF	TRBV7-2	TRBJ1-5
CASSSDPGAGKLFF	TRBV5-1	TRBJ1-4